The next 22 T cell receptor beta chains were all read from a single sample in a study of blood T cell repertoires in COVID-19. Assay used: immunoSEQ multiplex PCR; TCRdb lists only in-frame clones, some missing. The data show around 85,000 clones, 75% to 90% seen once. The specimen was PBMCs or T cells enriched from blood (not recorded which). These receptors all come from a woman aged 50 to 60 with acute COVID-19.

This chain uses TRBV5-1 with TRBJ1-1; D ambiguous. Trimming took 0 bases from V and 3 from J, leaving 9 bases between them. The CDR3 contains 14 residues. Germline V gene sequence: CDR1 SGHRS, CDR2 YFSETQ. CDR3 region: CASSLESGYTEAFF. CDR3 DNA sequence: TGCGCCAGCAGCTTGGAGTCGGGTTACACTGAAGCTTTCTTT.

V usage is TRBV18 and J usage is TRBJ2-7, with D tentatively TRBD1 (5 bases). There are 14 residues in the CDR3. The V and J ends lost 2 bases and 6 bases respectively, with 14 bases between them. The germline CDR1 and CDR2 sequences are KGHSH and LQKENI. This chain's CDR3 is CASSPGQGIPEQYF. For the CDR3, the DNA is TGTGCCAGCTCACCAGGCCAGGGAATCCCCGAGCAGTACTTC. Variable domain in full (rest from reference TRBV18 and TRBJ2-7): NAGVMQNPRHLVRRRGQEARLRCSPMKGHSHVYWYRQLPEEGLKFMVYLQKENIIDESGMPKERFSAEFPKEGPSILRIQQVVRGDSAAYFCASSPGQGIPEQYFGPGTRLTVT.

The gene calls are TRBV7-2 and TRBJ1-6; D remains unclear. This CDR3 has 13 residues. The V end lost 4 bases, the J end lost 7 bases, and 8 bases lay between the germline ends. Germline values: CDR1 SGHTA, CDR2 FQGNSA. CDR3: CASSWLSNSPLHF. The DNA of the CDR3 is TGTGCCAGCAGCTGGCTCTCGAATTCACCCCTCCACTTT.

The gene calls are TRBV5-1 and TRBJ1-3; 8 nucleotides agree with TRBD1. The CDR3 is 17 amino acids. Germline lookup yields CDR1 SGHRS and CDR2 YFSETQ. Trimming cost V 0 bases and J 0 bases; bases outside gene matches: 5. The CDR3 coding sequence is TGCGCCAGCAGCTTGGACCAGGGGGCTGCCTCTGGAAACACCATATATTTT. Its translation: CASSLDQGAASGNTIYF.

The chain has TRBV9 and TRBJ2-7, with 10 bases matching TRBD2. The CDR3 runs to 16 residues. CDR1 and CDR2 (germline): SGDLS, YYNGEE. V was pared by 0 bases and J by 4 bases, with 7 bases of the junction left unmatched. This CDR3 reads CASSVGSSGRYYEQYF. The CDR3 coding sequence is TGTGCCAGCAGCGTAGGAAGTAGCGGGAGGTATTACGAGCAGTACTTC.

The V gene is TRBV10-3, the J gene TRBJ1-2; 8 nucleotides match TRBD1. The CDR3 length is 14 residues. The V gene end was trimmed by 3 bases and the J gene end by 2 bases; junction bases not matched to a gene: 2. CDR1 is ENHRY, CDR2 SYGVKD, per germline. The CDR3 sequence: CAISDGQGNYGYTF. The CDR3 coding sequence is TGTGCCATCAGTGATGGACAGGGAAACTATGGCTACACCTTC.

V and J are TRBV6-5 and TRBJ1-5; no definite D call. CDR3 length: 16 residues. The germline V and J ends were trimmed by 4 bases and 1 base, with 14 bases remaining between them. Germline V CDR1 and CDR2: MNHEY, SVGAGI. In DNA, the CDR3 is TGTGCCAGCAGTTCCCTCGACAAAGGCAGCAATCAGCCCCAGCATTTT. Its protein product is CASSSLDKGSNQPQHF.

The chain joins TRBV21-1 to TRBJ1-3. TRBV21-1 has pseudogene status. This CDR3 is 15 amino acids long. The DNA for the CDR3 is TGTGCCAGCAGCATACCCCCCGGGGGTTGGAACACCATATATTTT. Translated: CASSIPPGGWNTIYF.

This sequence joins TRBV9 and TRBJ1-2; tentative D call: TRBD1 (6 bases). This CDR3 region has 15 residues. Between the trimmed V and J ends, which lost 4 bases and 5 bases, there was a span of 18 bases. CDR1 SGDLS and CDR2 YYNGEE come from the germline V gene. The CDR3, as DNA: TGTGCCAGCAGCCTATGGGGGGGCGGTGAATATGGCTACACCTTC. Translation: CASSLWGGGEYGYTF.

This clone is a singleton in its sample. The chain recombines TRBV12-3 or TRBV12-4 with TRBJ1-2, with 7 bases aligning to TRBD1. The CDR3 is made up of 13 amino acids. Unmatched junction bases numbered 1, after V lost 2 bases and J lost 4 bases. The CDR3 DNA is TGTGCCAGCAGTTTATACAGGGGCTATGGCTACACCTTC. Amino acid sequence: CASSLYRGYGYTF.

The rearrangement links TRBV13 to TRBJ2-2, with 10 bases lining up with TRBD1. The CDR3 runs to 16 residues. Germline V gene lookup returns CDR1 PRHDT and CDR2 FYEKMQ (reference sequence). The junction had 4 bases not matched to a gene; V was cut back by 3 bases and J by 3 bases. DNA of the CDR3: TGTGCCAGCAGCTTCGGGACAGGGGTGGACACCGGGGAGCTGTTTTTT. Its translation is CASSFGTGVDTGELFF.

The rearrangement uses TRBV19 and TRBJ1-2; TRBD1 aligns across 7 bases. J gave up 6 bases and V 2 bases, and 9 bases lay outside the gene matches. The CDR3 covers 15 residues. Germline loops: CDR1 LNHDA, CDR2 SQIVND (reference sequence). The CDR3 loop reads CASSIPTDRADGYTF. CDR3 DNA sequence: TGTGCCAGTAGTATACCAACCGACAGGGCCGATGGCTACACCTTC.

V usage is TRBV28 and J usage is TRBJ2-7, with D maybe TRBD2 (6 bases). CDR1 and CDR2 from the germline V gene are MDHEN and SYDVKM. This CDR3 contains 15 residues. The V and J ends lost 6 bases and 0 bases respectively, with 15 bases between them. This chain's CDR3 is CASRVGGPSSYEQYF. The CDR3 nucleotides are TGTGCCAGCAGGGTTGGAGGGCCTAGCTCCTACGAGCAGTACTTC.

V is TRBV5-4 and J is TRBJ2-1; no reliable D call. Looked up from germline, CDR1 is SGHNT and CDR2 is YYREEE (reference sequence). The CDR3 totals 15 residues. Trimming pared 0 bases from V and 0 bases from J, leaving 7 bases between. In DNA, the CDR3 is TGTGCCAGCAGCTTGGGGTCCAGCTCCTACAATGAGCAGTTCTTC. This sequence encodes CASSLGSSSYNEQFF. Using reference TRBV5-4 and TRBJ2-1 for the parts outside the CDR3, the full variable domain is ETGVTQSPTHLIKTRGQQVTLRCSSQSGHNTVSWYQQALGQGPQFIFQYYREEENGRGNFPPRFSGLQFPNYSSELNVNALELDDSALYLCASSLGSSSYNEQFFGPGTRLTVL.

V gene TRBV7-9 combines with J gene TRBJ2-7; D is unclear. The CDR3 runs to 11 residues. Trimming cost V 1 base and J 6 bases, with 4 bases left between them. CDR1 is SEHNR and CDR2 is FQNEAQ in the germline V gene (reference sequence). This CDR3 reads CASSLEAEQYF. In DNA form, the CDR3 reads TGTGCCAGCAGCTTAGAAGCCGAGCAGTACTTC.

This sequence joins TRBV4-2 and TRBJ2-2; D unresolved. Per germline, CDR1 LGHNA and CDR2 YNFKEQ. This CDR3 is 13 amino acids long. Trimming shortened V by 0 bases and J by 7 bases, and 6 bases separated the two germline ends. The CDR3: CASSQETGGELFF. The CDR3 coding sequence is TGTGCCAGCAGCCAAGAGACGGGCGGGGAGCTGTTTTTT.

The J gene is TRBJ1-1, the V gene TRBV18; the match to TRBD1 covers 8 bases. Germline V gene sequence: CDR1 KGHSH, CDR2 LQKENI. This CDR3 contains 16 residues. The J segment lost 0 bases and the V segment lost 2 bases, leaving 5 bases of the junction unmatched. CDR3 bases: TGTGCCAGCTCACCAGCCACGGACAGGGTGAACACTGAAGCTTTCTTT. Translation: CASSPATDRVNTEAFF.

The CDR3, as DNA: TGTGCCAGTACGCCGGGACTAACGAACACCGGGGAGCTGTTTTTT. It yields the protein CASTPGLTNTGELFF. The rearrangement uses TRBV19 and TRBJ2-2; TRBD2 aligns across 7 bases. Per the germline V gene, CDR1 is LNHDA and CDR2 is SQIVND (reference sequence). After removal of 7 bases from V and 0 bases from J, the junction contained 5 bases not matched to a gene. The CDR3 spans 15 residues.

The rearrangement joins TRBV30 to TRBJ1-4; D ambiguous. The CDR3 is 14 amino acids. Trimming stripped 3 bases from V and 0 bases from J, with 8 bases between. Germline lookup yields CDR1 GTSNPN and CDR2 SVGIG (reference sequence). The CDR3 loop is CAWSRGATNEKLFF. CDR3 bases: TGTGCCTGGAGCCGGGGAGCAACTAATGAAAAACTGTTTTTT.

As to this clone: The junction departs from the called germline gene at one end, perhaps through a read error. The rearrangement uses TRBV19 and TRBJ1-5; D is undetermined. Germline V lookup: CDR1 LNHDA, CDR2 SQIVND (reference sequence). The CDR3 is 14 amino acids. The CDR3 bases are TGTGCCAGTAATATATTAGCAATCAATCAGCCCCAGCATTTT. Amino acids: CASNILAINQPQHF.

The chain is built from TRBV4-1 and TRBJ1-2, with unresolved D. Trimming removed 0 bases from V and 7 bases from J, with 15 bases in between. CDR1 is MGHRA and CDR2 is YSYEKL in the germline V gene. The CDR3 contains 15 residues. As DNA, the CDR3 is TGCGCCAGCAGCCAAGATTGGGCAGCGGCCCTTGGCTACACCTTC. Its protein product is CASSQDWAAALGYTF.

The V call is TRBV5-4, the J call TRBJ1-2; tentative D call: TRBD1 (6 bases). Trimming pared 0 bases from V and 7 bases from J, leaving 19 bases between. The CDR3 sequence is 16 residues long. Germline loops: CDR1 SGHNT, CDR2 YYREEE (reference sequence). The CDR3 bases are TGTGCCAGCAGCTTGGCAGGGGCTGCCGTCATTCGTGGCTACACCTTC. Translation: CASSLAGAAVIRGYTF.